These T cell receptor beta chains were read from a single sample in a study of blood T cell repertoires in COVID-19. TCRdb's table, derived via immunoSEQ multiplex PCR, lists solely in-frame clones and lacks some. The sample consists of approximately 40,000 clones, around 90% of them appearing once. Sequencing was performed on peripheral blood. All receptors come from an elderly woman with acute or convalescent COVID-19. CDR3s include the opening cysteine and the closing phenylalanine or tryptophan. The D gene is left open where the match is weak. Clone size is stated in some rows and not others, as once, few, many or a class when expanded.

>NA|15|TRBJ1-1|TRBV5-4|few
CASSHRAYGNTEAFF
TGTGCCAGCAGCCACAGGGCCTATGGGAACACTGAAGCTTTCTTT
>NA|15|TRBJ2-1|TRBV9|NA
CASSVGTDSYNEQFF
TGTGCCAGCAGCGTAGGGACAGACTCCTACAATGAGCAGTTCTTC
>TRBD1|16|TRBJ2-1|TRBV18|NA
CASSPVQGAGYNEQFF
TGTGCCAGCTCACCCGTTCAGGGGGCAGGCTACAATGAGCAGTTCTTC
>NA|14|TRBJ2-7|TRBV6-2/TRBV6-3|NA
CASSSSTGFYEQYF
TGTGCCAGCAGTTCCTCCACAGGGTTTTACGAGCAGTACTTC
>NA|12|TRBJ2-5|TRBV11-2|NA
CASSVHRETQYF
TGTGCCAGCAGCGTGCATCGGGAGACCCAGTACTTC
>TRBD2|15|TRBJ2-1|TRBV19|once
CASSTGGASYNEQFF
TGTGCCAGTAGTACCGGGGGGGCCTCCTACAATGAGCAGTTCTTC
>TRBD1|15|TRBJ1-1|TRBV5-1|NA
CASSSGTGTDTEAFF
TGCGCCAGCAGCTCGGGGACAGGGACGGACACTGAAGCTTTCTTT
>TRBD1|13|TRBJ1-2|TRBV29-1|NA
CSSASGTDYGYTF
TGCAGCTCCGCCTCGGGGACAGACTATGGCTACACCTTC
>TRBD2|16|TRBJ2-1|TRBV7-9|NA
CASSYILARSYNEQFF
TGTGCCAGCAGCTATATACTAGCGCGCTCCTACAATGAGCAGTTCTTC
>NA|13|TRBJ1-1|TRBV14|NA
CASSRQMNTEAFF
TGTGCCAGCAGCCGCCAGATGAACACTGAAGCTTTCTTT
>NA|15|TRBJ1-1|TRBV7-8|NA
CASSLAMYQGTEAFF
TGTGCCAGCAGCTTAGCAATGTACCAGGGCACTGAAGCTTTCTTT
>TRBD2|17|TRBJ2-3|TRBV7-6|NA
CASSRGTSGASTDTQYF
TGTGCCAGCAGCAGAGGGACTAGCGGGGCTAGCACAGATACGCAGTATTTT
>NA|11|TRBJ1-1|TRBV2|few
CASSRQIEAFF
TGTGCCAGCAGCAGACAGATTGAAGCTTTCTTT
>TRBD1|14|TRBJ2-7|TRBV3-1/TRBV3-2|NA
CASSQGTGGREQYF
TGTGCCAGCAGCCAAGGGACAGGGGGTCGGGAGCAGTACTTC
>TRBD2|17|TRBJ2-5|TRBV7-9|NA
CASSLARLAGDQETQYF
TGTGCCAGCAGCTTAGCGCGGCTAGCGGGGGATCAAGAGACCCAGTACTTC
>TRBD1|13|TRBJ2-5|TRBV19|NA
CASSRQGQETQYF
TGTGCCAGTAGTAGACAGGGACAAGAGACCCAGTACTTC
>NA|15|TRBJ1-4|TRBV6-6|NA
CASRPLTNLNEKLFF
TGTGCCAGCAGGCCCCTTACAAATCTTAATGAAAAACTGTTTTTT
>TRBD1|15|TRBJ2-1|TRBV5-4|NA
CASSYPGGPYNEQFF
TGTGCCAGCAGCTACCCAGGGGGCCCATACAATGAGCAGTTCTTC
>NA|16|TRBJ1-3|TRBV19|NA
CASSLNRVYSGNTIYF
TGTGCCAGTAGTTTGAACAGGGTTTACTCTGGAAACACCATATATTTT
>NA|16|TRBJ2-6|TRBV5-1|NA
CASTPSGGVGANVLTF
TGCGCCAGCACCCCCAGTGGAGGGGTGGGGGCCAACGTCCTGACTTTC
>TRBD2|16|TRBJ2-7|TRBV7-2|NA
CASSLGLAGASSEQYF
TGTGCCAGCAGCTTAGGACTAGCGGGGGCCTCGAGCGAGCAGTACTTC
>TRBD1|17|TRBJ2-6|TRBV2|few
CASKRDRVESGANVLTF
TGTGCCAGCAAACGGGACAGGGTGGAATCTGGGGCCAACGTCCTGACTTTC
>TRBD1|14|TRBJ1-2|TRBV5-1|NA
CASSSTGGDYGYTF
TGCGCCAGCAGCTCTACAGGGGGCGACTATGGCTACACCTTC
>NA|13|TRBJ2-7|TRBV7-2|NA
CASSLESGDEQYF
TGTGCCAGCAGCTTAGAATCAGGGGACGAGCAGTACTTC
>TRBD1|15|TRBJ2-7|TRBV18|NA
CASSPRDRVSYEQYF
TGTGCCAGCTCACCCCGGGACAGGGTCTCCTACGAGCAGTACTTC
>TRBD2|16|TRBJ2-1|TRBV6-5|NA
CASSYIQGLAGGEQFF
TGTGCCAGCAGTTATATCCAGGGACTAGCGGGGGGTGAGCAGTTCTTC
>NA|13|TRBJ1-1|TRBV5-4|NA
CASSLAENTEAFF
TGTGCCAGCAGCTTGGCAGAGAACACTGAAGCTTTCTTT
>NA|15|TRBJ1-1|TRBV18|NA
CASSVHSPRHTEAFF
TGTGCCAGCTCCGTCCACAGCCCTCGGCACACTGAAGCTTTCTTT
>NA|13|TRBJ2-3|TRBV7-9|NA
CASSLGSSGWQYF
TGTGCCAGCAGCTTAGGATCCAGCGGGTGGCAGTATTTT
>TRBD2|15|TRBJ2-7|TRBV18|NA
CASSPGLAGAGEQYF
TGTGCCAGCTCACCGGGACTAGCGGGGGCGGGCGAGCAGTACTTC
>NA|15|TRBJ2-7|TRBV7-9|NA
CASSLGSDYAYEQYF
TGTGCCAGCAGCTTGGGTTCGGACTACGCCTACGAGCAGTACTTC
>NA|13|TRBJ1-2|TRBV18|NA
CASSPRREDGYTF
TGTGCCAGCTCACCACGACGAGAGGATGGCTACACCTTC
>TRBD1|16|TRBJ2-3|TRBV5-1|NA
CASRFSGTGDTDTQYF
TGCGCCAGCAGGTTTTCCGGGACAGGAGACACAGATACGCAGTATTTT
>TRBD1|15|TRBJ2-4|TRBV4-3|NA
CASSQEGTGYYIQYF
TGCGCCAGCAGCCAAGAGGGGACAGGGTACTACATTCAGTACTTC
>NA|16|TRBJ2-1|TRBV18|NA
CASSPGRGTRYNEQFF
TGTGCCAGCTCGCCCGGTAGGGGAACCAGGTACAATGAGCAGTTCTTC
>NA|14|TRBJ2-5|TRBV7-2|NA
CASSLVGGQETQYF
TGTGCCAGCAGCTTAGTGGGGGGACAAGAGACCCAGTACTTC
>NA|15|TRBJ1-5|TRBV6-5|NA
CASSSSGQRNQPQHF
TGTGCCAGCAGTTCAAGCGGACAGCGCAATCAGCCCCAGCATTTT
>NA|12|TRBJ2-3|TRBV9|NA
CASSLDRDTQYF
TGTGCCAGCAGCTTGGACAGAGATACGCAGTATTTT
>TRBD2|16|TRBJ2-3|TRBV4-2|NA
CASSQERTSGGDTQYF
TGTGCCAGCAGCCAAGAAAGAACTAGCGGGGGGGATACGCAGTATTTT
>TRBD1|14|TRBJ1-2|TRBV5-4|NA
CASSLTGGNYGYTF
TGTGCCAGCAGCTTGACAGGGGGGAACTATGGCTACACCTTC
>NA|14|TRBJ1-2|TRBV4-1|NA
CASSQVSLSYGYTF
TGCGCCAGCAGCCAAGTATCCCTGAGCTATGGCTACACCTTC
>NA|15|TRBJ1-6|TRBV27|few
CASSSLQGYNSPLHF
TGTGCCAGCAGTTCACTACAGGGCTATAATTCACCCCTCCACTTT
>NA|12|TRBJ2-7|TRBV24-1|NA
CATSAERYEQYF
TGTGCCACCAGCGCCGAGCGCTACGAGCAGTACTTC
>NA|15|TRBJ1-1|TRBV5-1|NA
CASSLDRGGNTEAFF
TGCGCCAGCAGCTTGGACCGGGGTGGGAACACTGAAGCTTTCTTT
>TRBD2|16|TRBJ2-1|TRBV6-5|NA
CASSSHSGGAYNEQFF
TGTGCCAGCAGTTCCCATAGCGGGGGGGCCTACAATGAGCAGTTCTTC
>TRBD1|15|TRBJ1-1|TRBV6-5|NA
CASSYTGSRGRGAFF
TGTGCCAGCAGTTACACTGGATCCAGGGGGCGGGGAGCTTTCTTT
>NA|17|TRBJ2-2|TRBV30|NA
CAWSARLGRGRYRELFF
TGTGCCTGGAGCGCAAGATTAGGGCGGGGGCGATACAGGGAGCTGTTTTTT
>TRBD1|17|TRBJ1-4|TRBV4-1|NA
CASSQDTVQGVNEKLFF
TGCGCCAGCAGCCAAGATACGGTCCAGGGGGTGAATGAAAAACTGTTTTTT
>NA|13|TRBJ1-6|TRBV6-5|NA
CASRTGRGSPLHF
TGTGCCAGCAGAACCGGACGGGGTTCACCCCTCCACTTT
>NA|15|TRBJ1-1|TRBV3-1/TRBV3-2|once
CASSPSDSPNTEAFF
TGTGCCAGCAGTCCCTCGGACAGCCCTAACACTGAAGCTTTCTTT
>NA|14|TRBJ1-1|TRBV18|NA
CASSAAGGDGEAFF
TGTGCCAGCTCAGCGGCGGGGGGAGACGGTGAAGCTTTCTTT
>TRBD1|16|TRBJ1-2|TRBV5-4|few
CASSLQGIEPDYGYTF
TGTGCCAGCAGCTTACAGGGGATAGAGCCGGACTATGGCTACACCTTC
>NA|12|TRBJ2-5|TRBV18|NA
CASSPRGETQYF
TGTGCCAGCTCACCACGGGGCGAGACCCAGTACTTC
>TRBD1|13|TRBJ1-1|TRBV3-1/TRBV3-2|NA
CASSQRGTDEAFF
TGTGCCAGCAGCCAAAGGGGGACAGATGAAGCTTTCTTT
>TRBD2|14|TRBJ2-5|TRBV6-5|NA
CASIYSGGLETQYF
TGTGCCAGCATTTATAGCGGGGGGCTAGAGACCCAGTACTTC
>NA|15|TRBJ1-2|TRBV19|NA
CASSWSRLANYGYTF
TGTGCCAGTAGTTGGTCTCGCTTAGCTAACTATGGCTACACCTTC
>TRBD1|14|TRBJ2-2|TRBV5-5|NA
CASSPDRADGELFF
TGTGCCAGCAGCCCGGACAGGGCGGACGGGGAGCTGTTTTTT
>NA|16|TRBJ1-5|TRBV2|NA
CASSESGGNRNQPQHF
TGTGCCAGCAGTGAATCGGGAGGGAATCGGAATCAGCCCCAGCATTTT